This TCR beta chain comes out of a study of T cells in Graves' hyperthyroidism and ophthalmopathy. Study observations and caveats: Researchers found most expanded thyroid clonotypes above 0.001 in blood as well.

The V end lost 4 bases, the J end lost 2 bases, and 8 bases lay between the germline ends. Germline-derived CDR1 and CDR2 are ENHRY and SYGVKD. The CDR3 totals 13 residues. RNA transcripts yielded amplified TCR beta CDR3 regions. HTBI primers were used for first-round RT-PCR of the TCR CDR3. MiXCR was run by TCRdb on the multiplex PCR reads, yielding one entry per CDR3 protein. The sample has fewer than 750,000 distinct CDR3 sequences, 13% to 15% seen once. This clonotype has a count of ten or more. Antigen specificity is unknown. The TCR was taken from a woman aged 45-59 years with Graves' ophthalmopathy. Material for sequencing was blood. This chain joins TRBV10-3 and TRBJ1-2, with D perhaps matching TRBD1 (5 bases). CDR3 coding DNA: TGTGCCATCAGTGGACAGATAAACTATGGCTACACCTTC. It yields the protein CAISGQINYGYTF.